The 4 T cell receptor beta chains in this list originate from one sample, sequenced in a study of blood T cell repertoires in COVID-19. Some clones are missing from TCRdb's copy, which holds only in-frame ones; the method was immunoSEQ multiplex PCR. Counted here are about 140,000 clones, about three quarters occurring once; the ten biggest clones make up 3.5% to 5%. The source material was peripheral blood. These receptors were taken from a woman of 80 years or more with active or convalescent COVID-19.

The chain is built from TRBV5-1 and TRBJ1-2, with TRBD1 matching over 7 bases. The ends lost 0 bases at V and 7 bases at J; junction bases unmatched: 6. The CDR3 is made up of 14 amino acids. Germline CDR1 reads SGHRS; CDR2 reads YFSETQ. The CDR3 spells CASSLADRAGGYTF. The CDR3 nucleotides read TGCGCCAGCAGCTTGGCTGACAGGGCTGGTGGCTACACCTTC.

The chain is built from TRBV28 and TRBJ1-5; possibly TRBD1 for D (6 bases). The CDR3 totals 13 residues. The V gene's germline CDR1 is MDHEN and CDR2 SYDVKM. Trimming removed 11 bases from V and 7 bases from J, with 18 bases in between. The CDR3 DNA is TGTGCCGGGGGCGGCCGAGGGGTACAGCCCCAGCATTTT. This sequence encodes CAGGGRGVQPQHF.

The genes are TRBV2 and TRBJ1-2, with 7 bases lining up with TRBD1. Germline V gene data show CDR1 as SNHLY and CDR2 as FYNNEI. The CDR3 sequence is 15 residues long. J gave up 4 bases and V 6 bases, and 11 bases lay outside the gene matches. The chain's CDR3 is CASRTGQAIFYGYTF. CDR3 nucleotides: TGTGCCAGCAGGACAGGACAGGCGATCTTCTATGGCTACACCTTC.

The chain employs TRBV27 and TRBJ2-2, with D possibly being TRBD1 (5 bases). The CDR3 is 13 amino acids. The V and J ends lost 7 bases and 0 bases respectively, with 6 bases between them. Germline CDR1 MNHEY, CDR2 SMNVEV (reference sequence). The CDR3 coding sequence is TGTGCCAGCATGGGGCCGAACACCGGGGAGCTGTTTTTT. It specifies CASMGPNTGELFF.